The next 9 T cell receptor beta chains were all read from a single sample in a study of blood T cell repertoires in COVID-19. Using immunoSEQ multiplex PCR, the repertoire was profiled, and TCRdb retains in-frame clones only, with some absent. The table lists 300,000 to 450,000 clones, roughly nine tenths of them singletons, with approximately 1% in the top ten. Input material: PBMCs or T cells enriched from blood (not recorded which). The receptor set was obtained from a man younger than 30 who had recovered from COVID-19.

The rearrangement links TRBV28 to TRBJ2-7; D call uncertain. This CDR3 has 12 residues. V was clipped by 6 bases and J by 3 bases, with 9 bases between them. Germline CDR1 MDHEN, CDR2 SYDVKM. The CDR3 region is CASSRTSYEQYF. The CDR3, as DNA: TGTGCCAGCAGCCGTACAAGCTACGAGCAGTACTTC.

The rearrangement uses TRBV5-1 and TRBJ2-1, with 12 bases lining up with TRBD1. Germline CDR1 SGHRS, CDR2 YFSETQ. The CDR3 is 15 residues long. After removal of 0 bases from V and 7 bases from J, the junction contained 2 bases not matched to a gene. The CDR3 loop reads CASSLAGQGANEQFF. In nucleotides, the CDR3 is TGCGCCAGCAGCTTGGCGGGACAGGGGGCAAATGAGCAGTTCTTC.

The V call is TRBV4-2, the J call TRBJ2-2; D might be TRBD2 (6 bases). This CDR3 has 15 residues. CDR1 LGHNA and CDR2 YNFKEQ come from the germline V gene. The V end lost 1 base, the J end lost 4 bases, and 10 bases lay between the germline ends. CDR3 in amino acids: CASSQGGLLTGELFF. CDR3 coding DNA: TGTGCCAGCAGCCAAGGGGGACTCCTCACCGGGGAGCTGTTTTTT.

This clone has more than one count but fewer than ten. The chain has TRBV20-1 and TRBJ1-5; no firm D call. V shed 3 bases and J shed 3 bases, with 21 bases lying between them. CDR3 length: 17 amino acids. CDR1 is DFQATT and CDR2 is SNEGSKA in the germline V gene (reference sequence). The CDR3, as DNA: TGCAGTGCTAGTACCCTAGCCCCTTCTTCTCCCAATCAGCCCCAGCATTTT. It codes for CSASTLAPSSPNQPQHF.

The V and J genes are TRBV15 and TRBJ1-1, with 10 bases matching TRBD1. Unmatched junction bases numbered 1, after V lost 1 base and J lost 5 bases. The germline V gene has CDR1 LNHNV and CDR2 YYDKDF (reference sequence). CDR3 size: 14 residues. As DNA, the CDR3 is TGTGCCACCAGCAGAGGACAGGGGGCGACTGAAGCTTTCTTT. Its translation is CATSRGQGATEAFF.

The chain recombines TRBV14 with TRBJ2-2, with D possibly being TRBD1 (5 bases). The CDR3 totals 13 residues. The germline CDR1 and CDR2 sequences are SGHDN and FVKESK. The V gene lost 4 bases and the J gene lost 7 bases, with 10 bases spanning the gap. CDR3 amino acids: CASSRATVGELFF. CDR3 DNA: TGTGCCAGCAGCCGCGCGACAGTCGGGGAGCTGTTTTTT.

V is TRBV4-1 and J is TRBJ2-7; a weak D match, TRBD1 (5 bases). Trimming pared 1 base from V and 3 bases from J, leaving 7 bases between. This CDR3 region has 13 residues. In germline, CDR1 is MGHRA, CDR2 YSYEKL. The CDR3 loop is CASSQAQGYEQYF. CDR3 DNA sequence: TGCGCCAGCAGCCAAGCTCAGGGCTACGAGCAGTACTTC.

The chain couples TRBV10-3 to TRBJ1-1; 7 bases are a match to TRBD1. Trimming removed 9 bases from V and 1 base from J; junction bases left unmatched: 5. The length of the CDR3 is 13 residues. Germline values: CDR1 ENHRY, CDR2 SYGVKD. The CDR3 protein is CAITDRQNTEAFF. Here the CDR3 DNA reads TGTGCCATTACGGACAGGCAGAACACTGAAGCTTTCTTT.

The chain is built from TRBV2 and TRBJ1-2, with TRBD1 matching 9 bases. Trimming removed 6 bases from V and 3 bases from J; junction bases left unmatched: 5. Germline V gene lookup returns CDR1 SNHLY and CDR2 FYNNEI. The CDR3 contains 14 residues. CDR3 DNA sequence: TGTGCCAGCAGCCGGGACAGGGAGGACTATGGCTACACCTTC. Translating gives CASSRDREDYGYTF. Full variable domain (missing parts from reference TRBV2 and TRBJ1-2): EPEVTQTPSHQVTQMGQEVILRCVPISNHLYFYWYRQILGQKVEFLVSFYNNEISEKSEIFDDQFSVERPDGSNFTLKIRSTKLEDSAMYFCASSRDREDYGYTFGSGTRLTVV.